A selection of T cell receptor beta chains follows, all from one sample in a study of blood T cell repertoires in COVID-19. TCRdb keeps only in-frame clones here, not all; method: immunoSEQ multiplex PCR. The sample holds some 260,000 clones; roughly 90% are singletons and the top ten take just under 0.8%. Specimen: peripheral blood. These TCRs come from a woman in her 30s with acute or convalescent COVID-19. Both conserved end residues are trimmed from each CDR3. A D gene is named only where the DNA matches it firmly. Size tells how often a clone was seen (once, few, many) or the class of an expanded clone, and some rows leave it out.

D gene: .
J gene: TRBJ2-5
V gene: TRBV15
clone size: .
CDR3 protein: ATSRDRPAMGTQY

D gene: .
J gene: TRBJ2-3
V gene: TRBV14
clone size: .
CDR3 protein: ASAPGVTSPRSTDTQY

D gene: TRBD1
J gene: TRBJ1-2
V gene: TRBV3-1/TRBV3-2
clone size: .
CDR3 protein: ASSQAVGWSGGTSGYT

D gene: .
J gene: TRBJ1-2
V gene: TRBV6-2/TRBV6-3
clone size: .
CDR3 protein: ASSYSLRPFYGYT

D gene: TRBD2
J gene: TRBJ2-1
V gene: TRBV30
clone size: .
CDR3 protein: AWSVGSSGYNEQF

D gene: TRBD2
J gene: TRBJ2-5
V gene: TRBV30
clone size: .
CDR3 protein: AWTLAGAQETQY

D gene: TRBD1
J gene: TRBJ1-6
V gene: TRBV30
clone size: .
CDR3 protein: ACETGGFSPLH

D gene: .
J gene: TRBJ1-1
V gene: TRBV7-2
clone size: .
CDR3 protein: ASSLIRNTEAF

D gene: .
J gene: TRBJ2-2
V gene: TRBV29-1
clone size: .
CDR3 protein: SVYWQNTGELF

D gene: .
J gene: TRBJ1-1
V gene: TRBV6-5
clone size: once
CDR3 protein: ASSYQGQLLNTEAF

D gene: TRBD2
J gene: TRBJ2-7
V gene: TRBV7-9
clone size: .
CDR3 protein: ASSSGTSGTITSYEQY

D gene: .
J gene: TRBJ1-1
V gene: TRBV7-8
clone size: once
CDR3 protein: ASLGGLNAEAF

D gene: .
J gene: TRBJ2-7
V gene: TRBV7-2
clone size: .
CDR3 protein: ASSLPTYEQY

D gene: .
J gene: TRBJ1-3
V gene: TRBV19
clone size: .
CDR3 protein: ASSIDRGGNTIY

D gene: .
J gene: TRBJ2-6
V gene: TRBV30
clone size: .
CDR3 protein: AGAGANVLT

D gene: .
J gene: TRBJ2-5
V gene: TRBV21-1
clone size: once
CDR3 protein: ASSKGGGQGPQETQY

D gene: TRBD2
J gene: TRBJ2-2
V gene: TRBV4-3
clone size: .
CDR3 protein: ASSQLAGGVAGELF

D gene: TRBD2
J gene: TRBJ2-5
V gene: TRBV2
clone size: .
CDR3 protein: ASRRRLAGGETQY

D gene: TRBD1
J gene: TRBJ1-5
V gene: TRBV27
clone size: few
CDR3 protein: ASSLTGGNQPQH

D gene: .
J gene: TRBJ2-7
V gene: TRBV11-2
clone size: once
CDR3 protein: ASSFARGEWEQY

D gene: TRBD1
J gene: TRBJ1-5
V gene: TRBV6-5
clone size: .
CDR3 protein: ASSRQGDQPQH

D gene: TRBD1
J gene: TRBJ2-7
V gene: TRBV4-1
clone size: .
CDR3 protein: ASSQVGQGAGEQY

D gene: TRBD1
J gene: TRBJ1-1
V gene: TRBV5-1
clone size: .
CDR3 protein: ASSLIPGQGNTEAF

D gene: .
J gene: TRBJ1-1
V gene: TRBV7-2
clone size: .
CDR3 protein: ASSLARQLNTEAF

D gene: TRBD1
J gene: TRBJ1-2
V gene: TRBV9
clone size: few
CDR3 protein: ASSDDRAHGYT

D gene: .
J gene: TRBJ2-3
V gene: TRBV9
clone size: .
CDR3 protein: ASSRQASSTDTQY

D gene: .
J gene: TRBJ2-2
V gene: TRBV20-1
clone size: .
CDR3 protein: SARGAGELF

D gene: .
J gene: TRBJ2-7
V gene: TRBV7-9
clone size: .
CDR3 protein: ASSFDSYGSYEQY

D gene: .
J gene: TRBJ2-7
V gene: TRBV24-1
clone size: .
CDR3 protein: ATSDTNRPHDEQY

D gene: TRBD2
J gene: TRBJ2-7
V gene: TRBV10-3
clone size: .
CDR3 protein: AISIPGLAEPYEQY

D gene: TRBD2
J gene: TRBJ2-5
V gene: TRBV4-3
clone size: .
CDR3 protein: ASSQDRLARVAQY

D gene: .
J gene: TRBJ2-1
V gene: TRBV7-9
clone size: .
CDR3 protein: ASSTQGSEQF

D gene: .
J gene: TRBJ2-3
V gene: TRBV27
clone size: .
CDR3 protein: ASSYISTDTQY

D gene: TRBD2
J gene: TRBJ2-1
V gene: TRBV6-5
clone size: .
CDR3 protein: ASSYSSGSSYNEQF

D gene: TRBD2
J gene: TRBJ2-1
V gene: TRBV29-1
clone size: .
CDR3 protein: SASSGSYNEQF

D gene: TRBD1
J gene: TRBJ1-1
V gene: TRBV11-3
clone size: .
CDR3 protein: ASSLDGTGEAF

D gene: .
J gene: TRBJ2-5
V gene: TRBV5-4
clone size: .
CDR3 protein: ASSLELAAQETQY

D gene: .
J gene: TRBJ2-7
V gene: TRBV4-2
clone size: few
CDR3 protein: ASSQPGQLPEQY

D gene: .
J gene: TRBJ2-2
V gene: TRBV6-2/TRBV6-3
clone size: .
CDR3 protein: ATSDPGRNTGELF

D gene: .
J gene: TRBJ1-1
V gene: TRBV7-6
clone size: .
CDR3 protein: ASSLASTVNTEAF

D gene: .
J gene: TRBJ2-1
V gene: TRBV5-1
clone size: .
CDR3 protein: ASSFRDNEQF

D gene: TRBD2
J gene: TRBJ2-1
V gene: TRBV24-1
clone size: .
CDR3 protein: ATSGTSGRGSYNEQF

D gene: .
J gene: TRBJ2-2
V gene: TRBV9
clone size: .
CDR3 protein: ASSPGTTNTGELF

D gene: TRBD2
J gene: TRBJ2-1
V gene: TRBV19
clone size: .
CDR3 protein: ASSIQSGGSYNEQF

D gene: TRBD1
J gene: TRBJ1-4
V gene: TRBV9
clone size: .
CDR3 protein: ASSATPGQFNEKLF

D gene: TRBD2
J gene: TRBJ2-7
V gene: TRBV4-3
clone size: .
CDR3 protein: ASSQEIGGGSYEQY

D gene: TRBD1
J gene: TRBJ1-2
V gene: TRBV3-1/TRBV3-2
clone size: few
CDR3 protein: ASSQEGRTGKGYT

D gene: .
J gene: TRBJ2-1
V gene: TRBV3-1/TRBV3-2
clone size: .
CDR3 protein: ASAGGSRNEQF

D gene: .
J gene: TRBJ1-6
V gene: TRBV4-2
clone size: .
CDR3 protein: ASSQEDREANSPLH

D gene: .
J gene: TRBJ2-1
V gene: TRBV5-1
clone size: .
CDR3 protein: ASSLRRDSYNEQF

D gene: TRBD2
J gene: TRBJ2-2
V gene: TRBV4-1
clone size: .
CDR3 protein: ASSQQGTSGNTGELF

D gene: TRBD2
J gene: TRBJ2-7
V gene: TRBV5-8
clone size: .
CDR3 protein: ASSLVSSGRYEQY

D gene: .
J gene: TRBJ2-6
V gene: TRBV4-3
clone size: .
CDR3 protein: ASSQESGLGANVLT

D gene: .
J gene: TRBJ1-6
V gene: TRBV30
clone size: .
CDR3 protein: AWSSGRNSPLH

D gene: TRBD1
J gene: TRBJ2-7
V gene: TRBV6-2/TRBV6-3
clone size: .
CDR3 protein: ASSLGTGAAFVTYEQY